A selection of T cell receptor beta chains follows, all from one sample in a study of CD8 T cells in ankylosing spondylitis. TCRdb independently ran MiXCR on the 5' RACE reads; one entry per CDR3 protein. In the table there are approximately 350,000 distinct CDR3 sequences, 20% to 25% of which are singletons. Material: blood, either unsorted or a sorted T cell fraction (not recorded which). These receptors were collected from a male donor with ankylosing spondylitis or in good health (not recorded which). Both conserved end residues are trimmed from each CDR3. The size field is filled for only some rows; it gives once, few, many or a size class.

j_call | v_call | clone_size | cdr3_aa
TRBJ2-5 | TRBV12-3/TRBV12-4 | few | ASSPPEGRLQETQY
TRBJ2-1 | TRBV2 | once | ASSEALRGLGSYNEQF
TRBJ1-1 | TRBV7-9 | - | ASSGEGAGVTEAF
TRBJ2-1 | TRBV9 | - | ASSPKDTGEIYNEQF
TRBJ2-1 | TRBV27 | - | ASSEDSSSYNEQF
TRBJ2-7 | TRBV27 | few | ASSLSPTPFYEQY
TRBJ2-2 | TRBV29-1 | - | SVELANTINTGELF
TRBJ2-7 | TRBV29-1 | many | SVLDRGLTYEQY
TRBJ1-5 | TRBV28 | few | ASSPRQGRLPQH
TRBJ2-4 | TRBV15 | few | ATSSRTGGAKNIQY
TRBJ2-7 | TRBV7-9 | - | ASRGVDYEQY